What follows are 7 T cell receptor beta chains derived from one specimen sequenced in a study of shared clonotypes between healthy human individuals. Only in-frame clones appear in the TCRdb table, and some are missing; sequencing was by immunoSEQ multiplex PCR. The sample lists fewer than 600,000 clones; 75% to 85% were seen once. Material: PBMCs. The receptor source for this set is a woman in her 40s in good health. Some clones in this sample may be carry-over from other donors' samples.

V is TRBV7-3 and J is TRBJ2-5; 7 bases agree with TRBD1. The CDR3 covers 15 residues. Germline values: CDR1 SGHTA, CDR2 FQGTGA. V was clipped by 1 base and J by 5 bases; unmatched bases: 7. The CDR3 protein is CASSLMGDREETQYF. CDR3 bases: TGTGCCAGCAGCTTAATGGGCGACAGGGAGGAGACCCAGTACTTC.

The chain has TRBV27 and TRBJ2-7, with TRBD2 matching 15 bases. The V gene's germline CDR1 is MNHEY and CDR2 SMNVEV (reference sequence). This CDR3 has 18 residues. With 2 bases clipped from V and 3 bases from J, the junction kept 8 bases outside the gene matches. The CDR3: CASSLLPGLAGGIYEQYF. The DNA for the CDR3 is TGTGCCAGCAGTTTACTCCCGGGACTAGCGGGAGGAATCTACGAGCAGTACTTC.

This clone was observed a handful of times. The rearrangement links TRBV2 to TRBJ2-2; 11 bases line up with TRBD2. The CDR3 length is 15 residues. Looked up from germline, CDR1 is SNHLY and CDR2 is FYNNEI. The V gene end was trimmed by 6 bases and the J gene end by 6 bases; junction bases not matched to a gene: 6. CDR3 sequence (DNA): TGTGCCAGCAGGCGACTAGCGGGAAAGGCCGGGGAGCTGTTTTTT. This translates into CASRRLAGKAGELFF.

The V and J genes are TRBV2 and TRBJ2-3, with TRBD2 matching over 16 bases. CDR1 SNHLY and CDR2 FYNNEI come from the germline V gene. This CDR3 contains 19 residues. Germline trimming cut 6 bases from V and 7 bases from J; bases unmatched to any gene: 16. The CDR3 DNA sequence: TGTGCCAGCAGGCTCGGGACTAGCGGGAGGGCCGGGATAAGTTATACGCAGTATTTT. Its translation is CASRLGTSGRAGISYTQYF.

This chain uses TRBV7-7 with TRBJ2-3; 10 bases fit TRBD2. Trimming cost V 4 bases and J 0 bases; bases outside gene matches: 10. The CDR3 covers 18 residues. Germline lookup yields CDR1 SSHAT and CDR2 FNYEAQ (reference sequence). In DNA form, the CDR3 reads TGTGCCAGCAGCTCCTTACCCAAGACTAGCGGGAGCACAGATACGCAGTATTTT. It specifies CASSSLPKTSGSTDTQYF.

This clone was detected a few times. V gene TRBV10-3 combines with J gene TRBJ2-2, with D possibly TRBD1 on 6 matching bases. V gave up 5 bases and J gave up 1 base, with 17 bases separating them. This CDR3 region has 17 residues. Germline CDR1 reads ENHRY; CDR2 reads SYGVKD. CDR3 bases: TGTGCCATCAGTAACCCCCCCGGGACACTGAACACCGGGGAGCTGTTTTTT. Translated: CAISNPPGTLNTGELFF.

J is TRBJ2-3 and V is TRBV11-3; 7 nucleotides agree with TRBD2. This CDR3 has 15 amino acids. Germline CDR1 reads SGHNT; CDR2 reads YENEEA. V lost 6 bases and J lost 3; bases outside the gene matches: 9. The CDR3 DNA reads as TGTGCCAGCAGTCACAGCGGGATAGTAACAGATACGCAGTATTTT. Translation gives CASSHSGIVTDTQYF.